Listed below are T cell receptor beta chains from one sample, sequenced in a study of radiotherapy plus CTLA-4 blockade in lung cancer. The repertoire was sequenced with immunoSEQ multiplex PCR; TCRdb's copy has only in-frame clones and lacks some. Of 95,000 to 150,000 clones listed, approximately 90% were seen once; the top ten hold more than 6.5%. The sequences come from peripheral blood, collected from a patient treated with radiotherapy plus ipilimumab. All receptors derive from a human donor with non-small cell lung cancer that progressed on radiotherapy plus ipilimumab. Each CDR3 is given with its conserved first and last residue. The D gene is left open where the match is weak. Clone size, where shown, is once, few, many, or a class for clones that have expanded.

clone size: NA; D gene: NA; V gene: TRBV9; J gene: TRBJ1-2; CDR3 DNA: TGTGCCAGCAGCGTTAGATGGGACTATGGCTACACCTTC; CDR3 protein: CASSVRWDYGYTF
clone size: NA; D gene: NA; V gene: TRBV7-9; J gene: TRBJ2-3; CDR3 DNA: TGTGCCAGCAGCCGTACACGGACATCCGGCACAGATACGCAGTATTTT; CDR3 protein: CASSRTRTSGTDTQYF
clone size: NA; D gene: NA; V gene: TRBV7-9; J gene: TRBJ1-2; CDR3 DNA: TGTGCCAGCAGCTTAAATCCTGTTGAGTATGGCTACACCTTC; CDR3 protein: CASSLNPVEYGYTF
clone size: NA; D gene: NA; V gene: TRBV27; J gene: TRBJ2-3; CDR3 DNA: TGTGCCAGCAGTTTTGAGGGACGGTATACGCAGTATTTT; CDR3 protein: CASSFEGRYTQYF
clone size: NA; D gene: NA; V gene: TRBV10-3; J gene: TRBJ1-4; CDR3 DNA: TGTGCCATCAGTGAGTCGTTCCGCGGCGAAAAACTGTTTTTT; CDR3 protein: CAISESFRGEKLFF
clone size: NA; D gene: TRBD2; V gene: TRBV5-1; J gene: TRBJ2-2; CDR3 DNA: TGCGCCAGCAGCCTCCGCTCCCCGGGACTAGCGGGGACGAACACCGGGGAGCTGTTTTTT; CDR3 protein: CASSLRSPGLAGTNTGELFF
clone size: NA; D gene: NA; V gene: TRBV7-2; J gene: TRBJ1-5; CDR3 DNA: TGTGCCAGCAGCCGGGCGAATCAGCCCCAGCATTTT; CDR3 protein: CASSRANQPQHF
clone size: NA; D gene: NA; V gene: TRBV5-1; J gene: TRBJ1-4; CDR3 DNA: TGCGCCAGCAGAGAAACAACTAATGAAAAACTGTTTTTT; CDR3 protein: CASRETTNEKLFF
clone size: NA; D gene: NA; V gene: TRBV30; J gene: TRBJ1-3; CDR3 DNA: TGTGCCTGGAACACAGGAATTCCTGGAAACACCATATATTTT; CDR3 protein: CAWNTGIPGNTIYF
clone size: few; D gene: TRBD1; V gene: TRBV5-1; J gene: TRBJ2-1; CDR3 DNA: TGCGCCAGCAGCCCCACCCCGACAGGGGGAAATGAGCAGTTCTTC; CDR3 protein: CASSPTPTGGNEQFF
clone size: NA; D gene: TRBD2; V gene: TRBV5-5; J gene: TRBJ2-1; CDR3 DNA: TGTGCCAGCAGCTTAGGTAGCGGGGGGAACAATGAGCAGTTCTTC; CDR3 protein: CASSLGSGGNNEQFF
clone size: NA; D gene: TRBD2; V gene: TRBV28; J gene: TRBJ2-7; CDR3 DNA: TGTGCCAGCAAGCAGGGAGGGCGGTACGAGCAGTACTTC; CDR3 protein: CASKQGGRYEQYF
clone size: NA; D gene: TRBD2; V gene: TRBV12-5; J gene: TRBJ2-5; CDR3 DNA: TGTGCTAGTGGCTCCGGGACTAGCGGTAAAGAGACCCAGTACTTC; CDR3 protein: CASGSGTSGKETQYF
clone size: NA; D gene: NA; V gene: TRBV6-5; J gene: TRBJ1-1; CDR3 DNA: TGTGCCAGCAGTTTTACAACGGGGGAGGCTTTCTTT; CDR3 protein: CASSFTTGEAFF
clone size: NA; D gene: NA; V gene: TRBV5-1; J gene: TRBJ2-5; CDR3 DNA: TGCGCCAGCAGCTCCGGGACGCCACAAGAGACCCAGTACTTC; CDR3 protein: CASSSGTPQETQYF
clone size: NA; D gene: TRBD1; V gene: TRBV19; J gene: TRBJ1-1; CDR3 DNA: TGTGCCAGTAGTAGAGGGGGACAGTGGAACACTGAAGCTTTCTTT; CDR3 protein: CASSRGGQWNTEAFF
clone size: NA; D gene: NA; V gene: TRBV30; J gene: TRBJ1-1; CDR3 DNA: TGTGCCTGGAGTGTTGGGACGGTGAACACTGAAGCTTTCTTT; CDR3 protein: CAWSVGTVNTEAFF
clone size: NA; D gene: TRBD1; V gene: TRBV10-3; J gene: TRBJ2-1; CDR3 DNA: TGTGCCATACGGACAGGGGGCAATGGGAATGAGCAGTTCTTC; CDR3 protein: CAIRTGGNGNEQFF
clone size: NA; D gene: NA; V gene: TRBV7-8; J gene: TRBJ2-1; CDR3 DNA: TGTGCCAGCAGCTTAGCCCCCCGCCGGGGCGCTTATCGCAATGAGCAGTTCTTC; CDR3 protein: CASSLAPRRGAYRNEQFF